Below, one T cell receptor beta chain is given with its context. The antigen is undetermined. The germline gives CDR1 KGHSH, CDR2 LQKENI. The CDR3 length is 15 residues. Trimming cost V 3 bases and J 2 bases, with 12 bases left between them. The authors ran a second PCR of about 6 to 12 cycles using a sample-barcoded 5' primer and a J-beta primer mix. TCRdb ran MiXCR on the 5' RACE reads and lists one entry per CDR3 protein. This sample has roughly 1,800,000 distinct CDR3 sequences, with about 49% found just once. This specimen comes from a study of blood T cells in healthy people across ages. Study-level points and caveats: There were more naive CD4+ cells and higher diversity in long-lived donors than in aged donors.

This sequence originates from a woman aged 40 to 49 in good health. Sequenced input: blood. The chain has TRBV18 and TRBJ2-3; D is uncertain. The CDR3 DNA reads TGTGCCAGCTCACCGGTCGCTACAGTCACAGATACGCAGTATTTT. It is translated as CASSPVATVTDTQYF. The variable domain in full, with the rest retrieved from reference TRBV18 and TRBJ2-3, is NAGVMQNPRHLVRRRGQEARLRCSPMKGHSHVYWYRQLPEEGLKFMVYLQKENIIDESGMPKERFSAEFPKEGPSILRIQQVVRGDSAAYFCASSPVATVTDTQYFGPGTRLTVL.